The clone carrying this TCR beta chain was seen only a few times. Germline CDR1 is MNHEY and CDR2 is SVGAGI. The CDR3 runs to 12 residues. V lost 4 bases to trimming and J lost 9 bases, with 7 bases between them. TCRdb re-derived calls from the 5' RACE reads in MiXCR, one entry per CDR3 protein. This sample has approximately 99,000 distinct CDR3 sequences; 15% to 20% occur once, and the top ten carry approximately 5%. This entry comes from a study of T-cell memory formation after mild COVID-19. Study overall: Across donors, TCR clusters were largely donor specific.

This receptor was obtained from a young man who had mild COVID-19 (a few samples of this study predate the infection). Cell type and time point are not known. The sample consisted of PBMCs or a T cell subset sorted from them (not recorded which). This chain uses TRBV6-5 with TRBJ1-6; perhaps TRBD1 as D (5 bases). The CDR3, as DNA: TGTGCCAGCAGTTTGGGGGGTTCACCCCTCCACTTT. This encodes CASSLGGSPLHF.